The next 24 T cell receptor beta chains were all read from a single sample in a study of CD4 T cells in relation to SARS-CoV-2 and coronaviruses. TCRdb's copy holds only in-frame clones and misses some; the assay was immunoSEQ multiplex PCR. This table holds tens of thousands of clones, about three quarters found once. The antigens for these receptors are not known. Unexposed donor CD4+ T cells date from about 2011-2018, before the COVID-19 pandemic. After roughly ten days of culture, CD4+ T cells were isolated. Sequenced material: CD4+ T cells from PBMCs, cultured in vitro. These receptors all come from a human donor in good health.

The rearrangement uses TRBV19 and TRBJ1-2, with D possibly TRBD1 on 6 matching bases. The CDR3 runs 14 residues. V gave up 5 bases and J gave up 6 bases, with 16 bases separating them. Germline V gives CDR1 LNHDA, CDR2 SQIVND (reference sequence). The CDR3 here is CASSSAGAWDGYTF. DNA of the CDR3: TGTGCCAGTAGTTCGGCGGGGGCTTGGGATGGCTACACCTTC.

This chain connects TRBV9 to TRBJ1-1; 8 bases fit TRBD1. There are 15 residues in the CDR3. V dropped 0 bases and J dropped 4; count of bases not matched to a gene: 5. Germline-derived CDR1 and CDR2 are SGDLS and YYNGEE. CDR3 in amino acids: CASSVGGQGRTEAFF. CDR3 bases: TGTGCCAGCAGCGTAGGAGGACAGGGACGCACTGAAGCTTTCTTT.

This chain uses TRBV13 with TRBJ2-2; no firm D call. Trimming took 1 base from V and 6 from J, leaving 3 bases between them. Germline V CDR1 and CDR2: PRHDT, FYEKMQ (reference sequence). CDR3 length: 12 amino acids. CDR3 region: CASSLDPGELFF. DNA for the CDR3: TGTGCCAGCAGCTTAGACCCCGGGGAGCTGTTTTTT.

The chain links TRBV6-5 to TRBJ2-7; 8 bases line up with TRBD2. CDR3 size: 16 residues. The V gene end was trimmed by 0 bases and the J gene end by 4 bases; junction bases not matched to a gene: 8. Per the germline V gene, CDR1 is MNHEY and CDR2 is SVGAGI. The CDR3 nucleotides are TGTGCCAGCAGTTACTCCGGGGTAGCGGGAATGTACGAGCAGTACTTC. It yields the protein CASSYSGVAGMYEQYF.

This chain connects TRBV18 to TRBJ1-2, with D perhaps matching TRBD1 (5 bases). CDR1 is KGHSH, CDR2 LQKENI, per germline. V was pared by 3 bases and J by 4 bases, with 12 bases between. The CDR3 length is 14 residues. CDR3 nucleotides: TGTGCCAGCTCACCGGAGACAGAAGGCTATGGCTACACCTTC. Its protein is CASSPETEGYGYTF.

V is TRBV6-4 and J is TRBJ2-7, with D perhaps TRBD1 or TRBD2 (5 bases each). V lost 3 bases and J lost 4, with 16 bases in between. The CDR3 runs to 15 residues. Germline assignment: CDR1 MRHNA and CDR2 SNTAGT. CDR3 region: CASSEFPGPLYEQYF. DNA for the CDR3: TGTGCCAGCAGTGAGTTTCCGGGACCCCTTTACGAGCAGTACTTC.

In DNA, the CDR3 is TGTGCCAGCAGTTCCAGGGATTCTGGCTACACCTTC. The encoded protein is CASSSRDSGYTF. The V call is TRBV28, the J call TRBJ1-2; perhaps TRBD1 as D (5 bases). The CDR3 has 12 amino acids. Between the trimmed V and J ends, which lost 4 bases and 7 bases, there was a span of 10 bases. CDR1 and CDR2 (germline): MDHEN, SYDVKM.

This chain uses TRBV23-1 with TRBJ2-7; perhaps TRBD2 as D (6 bases). TRBV23-1 is identified as an open reading frame with a role that is uncertain. Between the trimmed V and J ends, which lost 7 bases and 0 bases, there was a span of 19 bases. This CDR3 is 16 amino acids long. CDR3 nucleotide sequence: TGCGCCAGCAAGCGGGTCTCCCACCGCTGCTCCTACGAGCAGTACTTC. This codes for CASKRVSHRCSYEQYF.

This rearrangement joins TRBV9 to TRBJ2-7, with 8 bases that match TRBD1. Germline V lookup: CDR1 SGDLS, CDR2 YYNGEE. This CDR3 has 14 residues. Unmatched junction bases numbered 3, after V lost 3 bases and J lost 1 base. The CDR3 sequence is CASSATGASYEQYF. The DNA of the CDR3 is TGTGCCAGCAGCGCGACAGGGGCATCCTACGAGCAGTACTTC.

V and J are TRBV30 and TRBJ1-2, with D possibly being TRBD1 (6 bases). Trimming stripped 4 bases from V and 2 bases from J, with 11 bases between. The CDR3 spans 13 residues. The germline V gene has CDR1 GTSNPN and CDR2 SVGIG (reference sequence). The CDR3 DNA sequence: TGTGCCTGGATGGGACAAGACAACTATGGCTACACCTTC. Residues: CAWMGQDNYGYTF.

In this sample, this clone turned up a few times. The chain carries TRBV7-9 and TRBJ2-1; D is ambiguous. Germline V gene data show CDR1 as SEHNR and CDR2 as FQNEAQ (reference sequence). The CDR3 consists of 12 residues. Trimming cost V 3 bases and J 5 bases, with 5 bases left between them. The CDR3 DNA reads as TGTGCCAGCAGCTTCGACGACAATGAGCAGTTCTTC. Residues: CASSFDDNEQFF. Based on the CDR3 plus reference TRBV7-9 and TRBJ2-1, the full variable domain is DTGVSQNPRHKITKRGQNVTFRCDPISEHNRLYWYRQTLGQGPEFLTYFQNEAQLEKSRLLSDRFSAERPKGSFSTLEIQRTEQGDSAMYLCASSFDDNEQFFGPGTRLTVL.

The chain links TRBV28 to TRBJ1-5, with 8 positions matching TRBD1. This CDR3 comprises 18 residues. The germline V gene has CDR1 MDHEN and CDR2 SYDVKM. With V trimmed by 2 bases and J by 2 bases, 11 bases remained unmatched. The chain's CDR3 is CASSLPALQGAGNQPQHF. CDR3 sequence (DNA): TGTGCCAGCAGTTTACCCGCGCTTCAGGGGGCAGGCAATCAGCCCCAGCATTTT. The full variable domain, completed using reference TRBV28 and TRBJ1-5, is DVKVTQSSRYLVKRTGEKVFLECVQDMDHENMFWYRQDPGLGLRLIYFSYDVKMKEKGDIPEGYSVSREKKERFSLILESASTNQTSMYLCASSLPALQGAGNQPQHFGDGTRLSIL.

DNA of the CDR3: TGTGCCAGCAGTGCCGGGACTAGCGGGAGCAATGAGCAGTTCTTC. It translates to CASSAGTSGSNEQFF. The V gene is TRBV6-4, the J gene TRBJ2-1; 14 bases are a match to TRBD2. The length of the CDR3 is 15 residues. The germline CDR1 and CDR2 sequences are MRHNA and SNTAGT. V shed 4 bases, J shed 6 bases, and the junction held 2 bases outside the gene matches.

This chain uses TRBV28 with TRBJ1-5, with 9 bases aligning to TRBD1. The CDR3 runs to 15 residues. The trim removed 7 bases at V and 7 bases at J, leaving 11 bases unmatched. Per the germline V gene, CDR1 is MDHEN and CDR2 is SYDVKM. Written as DNA, the CDR3 is TGTGCCAGCACTTATACGGGACAGGGTATCCAGCCCCAGCATTTT. Its translation is CASTYTGQGIQPQHF.

The V and J genes are TRBV7-3 and TRBJ2-5; unclear D gene. There are 14 residues in the CDR3. Trimming removed 2 bases at V and 5 bases at J, with 12 bases between. Per the germline V gene, CDR1 is SGHTA and CDR2 is FQGTGA. The CDR3 here is CASSLGTTRETQYF. CDR3 DNA: TGTGCCAGCAGCTTAGGAACTACACGGGAGACCCAGTACTTC. Filled out from reference TRBV7-3 and TRBJ2-5, the complete variable domain reads GAGVSQTPSNKVTEKGKYVELRCDPISGHTALYWYRQSLGQGPEFLIYFQGTGAADDSGLPNDRFFAVRPEGSVSTLKIQRTERGDSAVYLCASSLGTTRETQYFGPGTRLLVL.

This clone was picked up one time. V usage is TRBV7-2 and J usage is TRBJ2-7; 7 bases are a match to TRBD1. Per germline, CDR1 SGHTA and CDR2 FQGNSA. The trim removed 4 bases at V and 5 bases at J, leaving 14 bases unmatched. The CDR3 extends over 16 amino acids. CDR3 nucleotide sequence: TGTGCCAGCAGCTCCGCCGGGACAGCTGGAGTGGACGAGCAGTACTTC. As protein: CASSSAGTAGVDEQYF.

This clone was observed a handful of times. For the CDR3, the DNA is TGTGCCAGCAGTGACGGGACTAGCGGGTACAATGAGCAGTTCTTC. As protein: CASSDGTSGYNEQFF. The V and J genes are TRBV6-4 and TRBJ2-1, with TRBD2 matching over 12 bases. Germline-derived CDR1 and CDR2 are MRHNA and SNTAGT. V lost 2 bases and J lost 4; bases outside the gene matches: 0. The CDR3 is 15 amino acids.

J is TRBJ2-1 and V is TRBV12-3 or TRBV12-4, with D possibly matching TRBD2 (5 bases). The CDR3 consists of 12 residues. Trimming took off 4 bases at V and 10 bases at J, with 11 bases between the two ends. The CDR3 coding sequence is TGTGCCAGCAGTTCGGAGCGGAAGGAGCAGTTCTTC. It yields the protein CASSSERKEQFF.

With regard to this clone: Additional DNA sequences in this sample encode the identical CDR3. The chain couples TRBV27 to TRBJ1-6; D perhaps matches TRBD1 (6 bases). The CDR3 consists of 15 residues. V was pared by 6 bases and J by 3 bases, with 12 bases between. CDR1 and CDR2 (germline): MNHEY, SMNVEV (reference sequence). This chain's CDR3 is CASSPPRGYNSPLHF. DNA of the CDR3: TGTGCCAGCAGCCCTCCCAGGGGCTATAATTCACCCCTCCACTTT.

The rearrangement uses TRBV6-5 and TRBJ2-3; TRBD2 matches 7 bases. CDR3 length equals 15 residues. The V gene end was trimmed by 6 bases and the J gene end by 2 bases; junction bases not matched to a gene: 8. Germline V gene sequence: CDR1 MNHEY, CDR2 SVGAGI. The CDR3 nucleotides read TGTGCCAGCAGCCCCGCTAGCGGATCCACAGATACGCAGTATTTT. Protein sequence: CASSPASGSTDTQYF.

CDR3 DNA: TGTGCCAGTAGTACCCCACCGGGACAGGGGGGAAAACTGTTTTTT. Amino acids: CASSTPPGQGGKLFF. J is TRBJ1-4 and V is TRBV19; TRBD1 matches at 11 bases. V trimming: 4 bases; J trimming: 10 bases; junction bases outside the gene matches: 8. Germline CDR1 and CDR2: LNHDA and SQIVND (reference sequence). The CDR3 runs 15 residues. Full variable domain (missing parts from reference TRBV19 and TRBJ1-4): DGGITQSPKYLFRKEGQNVTLSCEQNLNHDAMYWYRQDPGQGLRLIYYSQIVNDFQKGDIAEGYSVSREKKESFPLTVTSAQKNPTAFYLCASSTPPGQGGKLFFGSGTQLSVL.

This clone was observed a few times. The rearrangement uses TRBV7-6 and TRBJ2-7; 10 bases align to TRBD2. The CDR3 extends over 15 amino acids. In germline, CDR1 is SGHVS, CDR2 FNYEAQ. The V segment lost 5 bases and the J segment 4 bases; nucleotides outside the gene matches: 8. The CDR3 protein is CASSPQSGRVYEQYF. Here the CDR3 DNA reads TGTGCCAGCAGCCCTCAGAGCGGGAGGGTTTACGAGCAGTACTTC.

The chain links TRBV19 to TRBJ2-3, with D uncertain. This CDR3 is 12 amino acids long. Germline CDR1 is LNHDA and CDR2 is SQIVND (reference sequence). Trimming took off 6 bases at V and 5 bases at J, with 9 bases between the two ends. In DNA, the CDR3 is TGTGCCAGTAGCGAATCCGGAGATACGCAGTATTTT. Translated, it gives CASSESGDTQYF.

The genes are TRBV28 and TRBJ2-7, with 7 positions matching TRBD2. V dropped 3 bases and J dropped 0; count of bases not matched to a gene: 2. The CDR3 extends over 14 amino acids. Germline V CDR1 and CDR2: MDHEN, SYDVKM. The CDR3 loop is CASSLGGSSYEQYF. The CDR3 coding sequence is TGTGCCAGCAGTTTGGGCGGGAGCTCCTACGAGCAGTACTTC.